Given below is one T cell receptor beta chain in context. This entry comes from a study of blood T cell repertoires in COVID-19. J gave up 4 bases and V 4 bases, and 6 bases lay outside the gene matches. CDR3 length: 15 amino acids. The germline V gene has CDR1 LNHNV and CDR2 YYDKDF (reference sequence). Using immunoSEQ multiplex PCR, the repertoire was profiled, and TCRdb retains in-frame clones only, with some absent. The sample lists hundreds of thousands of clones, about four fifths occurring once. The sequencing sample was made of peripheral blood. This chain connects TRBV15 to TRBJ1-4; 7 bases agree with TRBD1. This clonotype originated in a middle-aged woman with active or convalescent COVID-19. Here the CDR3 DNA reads TGTGCCACCAGCAATCGGCAGGGGGATAATGAAAAACTGTTTTTT. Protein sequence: CATSNRQGDNEKLFF.